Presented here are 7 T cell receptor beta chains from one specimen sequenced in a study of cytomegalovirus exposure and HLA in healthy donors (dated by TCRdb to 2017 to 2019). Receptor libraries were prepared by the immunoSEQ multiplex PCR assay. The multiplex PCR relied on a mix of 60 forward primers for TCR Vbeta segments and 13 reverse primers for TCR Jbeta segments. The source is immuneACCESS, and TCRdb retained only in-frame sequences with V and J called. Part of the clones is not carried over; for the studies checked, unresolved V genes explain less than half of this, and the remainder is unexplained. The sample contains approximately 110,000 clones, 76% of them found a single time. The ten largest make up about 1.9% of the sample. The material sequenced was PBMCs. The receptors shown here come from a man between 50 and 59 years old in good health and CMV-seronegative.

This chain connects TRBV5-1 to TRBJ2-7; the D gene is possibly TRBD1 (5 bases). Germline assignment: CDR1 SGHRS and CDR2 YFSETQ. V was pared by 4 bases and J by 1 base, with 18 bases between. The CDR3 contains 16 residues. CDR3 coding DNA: TGCGCCAGCAGCCCGGGTGGGGCCTCGACTTCCTACGAGCAGTACTTC. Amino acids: CASSPGGASTSYEQYF. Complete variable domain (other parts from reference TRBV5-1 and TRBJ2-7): KAGVTQTPRYLIKTRGQQVTLSCSPISGHRSVSWYQQTPGQGLQFLFEYFSETQRNKGNFPGRFSGRQFSNSRSEMNVSTLELGDSALYLCASSPGGASTSYEQYFGPGTRLTVT.

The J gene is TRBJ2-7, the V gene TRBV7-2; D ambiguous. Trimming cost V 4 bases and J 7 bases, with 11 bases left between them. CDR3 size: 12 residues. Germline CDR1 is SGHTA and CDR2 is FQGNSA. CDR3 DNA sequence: TGTGCCAGCAGCTCACTCCTCGGGGAGCAGTACTTC. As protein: CASSSLLGEQYF. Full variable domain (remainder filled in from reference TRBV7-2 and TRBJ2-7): GAGVSQSPSNKVTEKGKDVELRCDPISGHTALYWYRQSLGQGLEFLIYFQGNSAPDKSGLPSDRFSAERTGGSVSTLTIQRTQQEDSAVYLCASSSLLGEQYFGPGTRLTVT.

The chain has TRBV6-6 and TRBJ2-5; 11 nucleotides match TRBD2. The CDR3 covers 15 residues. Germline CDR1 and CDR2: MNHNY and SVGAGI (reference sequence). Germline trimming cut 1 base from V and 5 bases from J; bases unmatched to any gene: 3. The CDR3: CASSYYRTSGETQYF. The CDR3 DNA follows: TGTGCCAGCAGTTACTACCGGACTAGCGGGGAGACCCAGTACTTC.

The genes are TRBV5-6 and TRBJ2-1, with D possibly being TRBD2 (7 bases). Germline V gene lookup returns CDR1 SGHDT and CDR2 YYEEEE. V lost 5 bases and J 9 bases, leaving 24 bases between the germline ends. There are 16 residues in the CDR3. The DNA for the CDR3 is TGTGCCAGCAGTTCACTGAGGGGGGGGAGGACGGGTGAGCAGTTCTTC. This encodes CASSSLRGGRTGEQFF.

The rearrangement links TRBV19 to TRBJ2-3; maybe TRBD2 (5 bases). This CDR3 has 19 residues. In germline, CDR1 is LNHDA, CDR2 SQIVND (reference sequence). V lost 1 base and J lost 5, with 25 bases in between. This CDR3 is CASSIGRASFTSPRDTQYF. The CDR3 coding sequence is TGTGCCAGTAGTATAGGTCGTGCTAGCTTCACAAGCCCCAGAGATACGCAGTATTTT.

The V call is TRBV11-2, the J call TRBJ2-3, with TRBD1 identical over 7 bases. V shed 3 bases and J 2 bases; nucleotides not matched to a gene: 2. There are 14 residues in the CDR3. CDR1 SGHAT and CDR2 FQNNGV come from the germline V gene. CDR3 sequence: CASSLGQNTDTQYF. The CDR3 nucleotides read TGTGCCAGCAGCTTGGGACAGAACACAGATACGCAGTATTTT.

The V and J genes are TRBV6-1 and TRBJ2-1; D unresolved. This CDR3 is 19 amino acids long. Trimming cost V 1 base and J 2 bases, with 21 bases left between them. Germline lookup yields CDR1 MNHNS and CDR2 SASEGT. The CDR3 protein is CASSEGNRFRWLPYNEQFF. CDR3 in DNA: TGTGCCAGCAGTGAAGGAAACCGTTTTCGTTGGCTTCCCTACAATGAGCAGTTCTTC.